These T cell receptor beta chains were read from a single sample in a study of cytomegalovirus exposure and HLA in healthy donors. Assay: immunoSEQ multiplex PCR; the TCRdb copy retains only in-frame clones and omits some. The sample lists approximately 98,000 clones, approximately 96% seen once, with approximately 0.67% in the top ten. Sample: PBMCs. Receptor source: a woman aged 18 to 35 in good health and CMV-seronegative. CDR3s include the opening cysteine and the closing phenylalanine or tryptophan. A D gene is named only where the DNA matches it firmly. Rows give clone size only sometimes, using once, few, many, or a class for an expanded clone.

CDR3 DNA: TGTGCCAGCAGCGTAGAATCAGTGAACACTGAAGCTTTCTTT
CDR3 protein: CASSVESVNTEAFF
clone size: once
J gene: TRBJ1-1
V gene: TRBV9
D gene: .

CDR3 DNA: TGTGCCAGCAGCTTAAGGAGGCACGGGCAGTCCTCTACTGGAAACACCATATATTTT
CDR3 protein: CASSLRRHGQSSTGNTIYF
clone size: once
J gene: TRBJ1-3
V gene: TRBV7-6
D gene: .

CDR3 DNA: TGCGCCAGCAGCCAAGTCTATACCTCCTCGGAGACCCAGTACTTC
CDR3 protein: CASSQVYTSSETQYF
clone size: .
J gene: TRBJ2-5
V gene: TRBV4-3
D gene: .

CDR3 DNA: TGTGCCAGCAGCTCGACCCCCTCTGGGTGGAGTCAGGGCGAGCAGTACTTC
CDR3 protein: CASSSTPSGWSQGEQYF
clone size: .
J gene: TRBJ2-7
V gene: TRBV7-2
D gene: .

CDR3 DNA: TGTGCCTGGAGTGTCAGCCGGGATCACTACGAGCAGTACTTC
CDR3 protein: CAWSVSRDHYEQYF
clone size: .
J gene: TRBJ2-7
V gene: TRBV30
D gene: .

CDR3 DNA: TGTGCCAGCAGCGTCAACATCGGTCCAGGGGACACTGAAGCTTTCTTT
CDR3 protein: CASSVNIGPGDTEAFF
clone size: .
J gene: TRBJ1-1
V gene: TRBV4-2
D gene: .

CDR3 DNA: TGCGCCAGCAGCTTTCGGGGGGATTCACCCCTCCACTTT
CDR3 protein: CASSFRGDSPLHF
clone size: .
J gene: TRBJ1-6
V gene: TRBV5-1
D gene: .

CDR3 DNA: TGTGCCAGCAGCTTGGTAGCAGGGGGAGCCGGGGAGCTGTTTTTT
CDR3 protein: CASSLVAGGAGELFF
clone size: .
J gene: TRBJ2-2
V gene: TRBV5-6
D gene: TRBD1

CDR3 DNA: TGTGCCAGCAGCCCGGGACAGGGACTCCTCAATGAGCAGTTCTTC
CDR3 protein: CASSPGQGLLNEQFF
clone size: .
J gene: TRBJ2-1
V gene: TRBV9
D gene: TRBD1

CDR3 DNA: TGTGCCAGCACGGGACAGGGAACTGAAGCTTTCTTT
CDR3 protein: CASTGQGTEAFF
clone size: .
J gene: TRBJ1-1
V gene: TRBV6-1
D gene: TRBD1

CDR3 DNA: TGTGCCAGCAGCTGGGGCCCCGAATACAATGAGCAGTTCTTC
CDR3 protein: CASSWGPEYNEQFF
clone size: .
J gene: TRBJ2-1
V gene: TRBV7-9
D gene: .

CDR3 DNA: TGTGCCAGTAGTCTACGTTATCGGACGGGTTCGGGGGAGACCCAGTACTTC
CDR3 protein: CASSLRYRTGSGETQYF
clone size: .
J gene: TRBJ2-5
V gene: TRBV19
D gene: .

CDR3 DNA: TGTGCCAGCAGTTACGCCGGGACAGGGAACCGTGAAGCTTTCTTT
CDR3 protein: CASSYAGTGNREAFF
clone size: .
J gene: TRBJ1-1
V gene: TRBV6-5
D gene: TRBD1

CDR3 DNA: TGTGCCAGCAGGGAAAGGGGGCAGCTGAACACTGAAGCTTTCTTT
CDR3 protein: CASRERGQLNTEAFF
clone size: few
J gene: TRBJ1-1
V gene: TRBV2
D gene: TRBD1

CDR3 DNA: TGTGCCAGCCAAACGACAGGAGCGAACACTGAAGCTTTCTTT
CDR3 protein: CASQTTGANTEAFF
clone size: .
J gene: TRBJ1-1
V gene: TRBV27
D gene: .

CDR3 DNA: TGTGCCAGCAGCTTATCAGGGGCCACCTACAATGAGCAGTTCTTC
CDR3 protein: CASSLSGATYNEQFF
clone size: .
J gene: TRBJ2-1
V gene: TRBV11-1
D gene: .

CDR3 DNA: TGTGCCAGCGGGGGGGGATACAATGAGCAGTTCTTC
CDR3 protein: CASGGGYNEQFF
clone size: .
J gene: TRBJ2-1
V gene: TRBV18
D gene: TRBD2